This T cell receptor beta chain was recorded in a study of blood T cell repertoires in COVID-19. As for the study in general: Spain, Italy and the United States supplied samples that represented acute and convalescent COVID-19.

There are 15 residues in the CDR3. The ends lost 4 bases at V and 5 bases at J; junction bases unmatched: 8. Using immunoSEQ multiplex PCR, the repertoire was profiled, and TCRdb retains in-frame clones only, with some absent. The sample includes 100,000 to 150,000 clones, approximately 90% of them seen just once. Seattle enrolled patients during active infection and tracked them longitudinally. Sequencing used peripheral blood. The receptor was derived from a man in his fifties or sixties with COVID-19, enrolled during active disease. The chain employs TRBV5-3 and TRBJ1-5, with 8 bases that match TRBD1. TRBV5-3 is identified as an open reading frame with a role that is uncertain. The CDR3 region is CARSPDRDGYQPQHF. The CDR3 DNA sequence: TGTGCCAGAAGCCCGGACAGGGACGGGTATCAGCCCCAGCATTTT.